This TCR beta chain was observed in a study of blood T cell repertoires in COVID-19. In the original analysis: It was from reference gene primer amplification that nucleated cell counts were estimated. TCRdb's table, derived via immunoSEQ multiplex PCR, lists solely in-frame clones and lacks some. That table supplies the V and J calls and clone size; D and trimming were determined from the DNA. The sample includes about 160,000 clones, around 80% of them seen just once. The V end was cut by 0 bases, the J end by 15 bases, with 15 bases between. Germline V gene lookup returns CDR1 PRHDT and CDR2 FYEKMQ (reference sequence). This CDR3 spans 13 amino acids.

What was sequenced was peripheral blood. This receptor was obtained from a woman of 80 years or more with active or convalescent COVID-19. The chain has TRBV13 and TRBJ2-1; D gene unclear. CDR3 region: CASSLGEPLGAFF. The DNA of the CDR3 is TGTGCCAGCAGCTTAGGGGAACCTCTAGGAGCGTTCTTC. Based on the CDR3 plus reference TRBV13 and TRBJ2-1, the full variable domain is AAGVIQSPRHLIKEKRETATLKCYPIPRHDTVYWYQQGPGQDPQFLISFYEKMQSDKGSIPDRFSAQQFSDYHSELNMSSLELGDSALYFCASSLGEPLGAFFGPGTRLTVL.